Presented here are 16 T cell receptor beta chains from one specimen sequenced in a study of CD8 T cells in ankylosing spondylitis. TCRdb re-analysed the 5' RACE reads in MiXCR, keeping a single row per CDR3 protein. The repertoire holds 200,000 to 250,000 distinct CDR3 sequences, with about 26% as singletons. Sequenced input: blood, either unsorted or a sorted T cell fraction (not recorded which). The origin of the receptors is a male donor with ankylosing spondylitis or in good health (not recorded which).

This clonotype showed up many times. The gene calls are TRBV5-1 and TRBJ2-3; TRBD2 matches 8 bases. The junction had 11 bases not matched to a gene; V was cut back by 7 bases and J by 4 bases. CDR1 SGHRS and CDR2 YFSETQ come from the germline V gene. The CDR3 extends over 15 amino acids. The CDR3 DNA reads TGCGCCAGCTTCCAAGCAGCGGGAGTGGCAGATACGCAGTATTTT. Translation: CASFQAAGVADTQYF.

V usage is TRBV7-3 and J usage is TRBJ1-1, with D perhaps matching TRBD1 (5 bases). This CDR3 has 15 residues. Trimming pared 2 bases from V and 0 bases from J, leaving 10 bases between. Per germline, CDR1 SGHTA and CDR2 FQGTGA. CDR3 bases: TGTGCCAGCAGCTTACTCGGGGCCCTGAACACTGAAGCTTTCTTT. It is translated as CASSLLGALNTEAFF.

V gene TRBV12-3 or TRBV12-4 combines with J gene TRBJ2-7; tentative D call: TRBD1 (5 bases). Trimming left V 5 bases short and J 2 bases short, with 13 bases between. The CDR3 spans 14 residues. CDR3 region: CASSEQGWAYEQYF. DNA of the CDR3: TGTGCCAGCAGTGAGCAGGGTTGGGCCTACGAGCAGTACTTC.

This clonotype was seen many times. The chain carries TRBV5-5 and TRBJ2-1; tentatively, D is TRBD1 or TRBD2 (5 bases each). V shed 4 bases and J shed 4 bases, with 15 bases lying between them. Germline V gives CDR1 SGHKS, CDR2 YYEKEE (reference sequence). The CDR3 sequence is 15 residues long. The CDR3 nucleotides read TGTGCCAGCAGCAAGACCGGGACGAATTACAATGAGCAGTTCTTC. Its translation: CASSKTGTNYNEQFF.

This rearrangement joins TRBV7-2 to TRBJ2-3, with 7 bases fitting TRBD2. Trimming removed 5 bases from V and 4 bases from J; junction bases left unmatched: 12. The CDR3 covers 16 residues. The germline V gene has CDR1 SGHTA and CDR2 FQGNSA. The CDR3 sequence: CASSRLGTGGADTQYF. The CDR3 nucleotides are TGTGCCAGCAGCCGACTGGGGACGGGAGGAGCAGATACGCAGTATTTT.

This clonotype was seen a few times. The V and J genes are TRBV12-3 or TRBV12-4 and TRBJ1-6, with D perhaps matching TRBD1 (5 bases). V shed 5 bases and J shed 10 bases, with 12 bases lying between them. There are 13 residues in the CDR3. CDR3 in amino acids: CASSTGAGSPLHF. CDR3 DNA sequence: TGTGCCAGCAGTACCGGGGCAGGGTCACCCCTCCACTTT.

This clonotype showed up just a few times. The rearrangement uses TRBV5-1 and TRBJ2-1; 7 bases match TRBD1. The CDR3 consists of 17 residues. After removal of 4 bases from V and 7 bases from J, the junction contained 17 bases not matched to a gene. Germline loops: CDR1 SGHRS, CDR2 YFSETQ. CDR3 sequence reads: CASSVNPRDSHKNEQFF. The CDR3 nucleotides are TGCGCCAGCAGCGTCAATCCTCGGGACAGTCACAAGAATGAGCAGTTCTTC.

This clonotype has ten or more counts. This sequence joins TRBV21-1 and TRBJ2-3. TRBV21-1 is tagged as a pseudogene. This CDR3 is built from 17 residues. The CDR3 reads CASSKALRNSSTDTQYF. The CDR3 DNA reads TGTGCCAGCAGCAAAGCGCTCAGAAACTCTAGCACAGATACGCAGTATTTT.

As DNA, the CDR3 is TGTGCCAGCAGCCAAGATAGGGGGGGTCTCCAAGGGTCCGATGAGCAGTTCTTC. Its protein product is CASSQDRGGLQGSDEQFF. This chain uses TRBV4-2 with TRBJ2-1, with a possible D match to TRBD2 (7 bases). V was shortened by 0 bases and J by 8 bases, with 23 bases between the two germline ends. The V gene's germline CDR1 is LGHNA and CDR2 YNFKEQ. The CDR3 is 18 residues long.

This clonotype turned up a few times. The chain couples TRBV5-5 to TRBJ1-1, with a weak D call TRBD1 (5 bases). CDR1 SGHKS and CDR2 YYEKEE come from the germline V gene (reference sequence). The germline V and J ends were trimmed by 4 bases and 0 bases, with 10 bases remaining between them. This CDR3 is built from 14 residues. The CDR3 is CASSVGPLNTEAFF. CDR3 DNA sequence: TGTGCCAGCAGCGTGGGACCGCTGAACACTGAAGCTTTCTTT.

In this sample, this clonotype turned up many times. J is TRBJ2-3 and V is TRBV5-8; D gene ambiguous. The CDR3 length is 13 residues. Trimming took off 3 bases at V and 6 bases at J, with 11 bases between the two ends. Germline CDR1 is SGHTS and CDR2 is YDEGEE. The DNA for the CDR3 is TGTGCCAGCAGCTACCTTGAGGTTGATACGCAGTATTTT. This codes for CASSYLEVDTQYF.

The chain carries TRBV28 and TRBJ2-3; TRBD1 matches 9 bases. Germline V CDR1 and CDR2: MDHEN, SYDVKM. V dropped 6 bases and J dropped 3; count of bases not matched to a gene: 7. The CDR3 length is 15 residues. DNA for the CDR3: TGTGCCAGCAGCCAGGACAGGGGACTGACAGATACGCAGTATTTT. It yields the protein CASSQDRGLTDTQYF.

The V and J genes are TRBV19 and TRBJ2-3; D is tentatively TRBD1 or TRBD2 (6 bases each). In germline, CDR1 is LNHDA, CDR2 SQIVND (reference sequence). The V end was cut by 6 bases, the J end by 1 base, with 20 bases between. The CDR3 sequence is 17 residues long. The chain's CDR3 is CASSLRRGTLRTDTQYF. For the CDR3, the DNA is TGTGCCAGTAGCCTCAGGAGGGGGACTCTTCGCACAGATACGCAGTATTTT. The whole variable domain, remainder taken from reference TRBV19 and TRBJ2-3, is DGGITQSPKYLFRKEGQNVTLSCEQNLNHDAMYWYRQDPGQGLRLIYYSQIVNDFQKGDIAEGYSVSREKKESFPLTVTSAQKNPTAFYLCASSLRRGTLRTDTQYFGPGTRLTVL.

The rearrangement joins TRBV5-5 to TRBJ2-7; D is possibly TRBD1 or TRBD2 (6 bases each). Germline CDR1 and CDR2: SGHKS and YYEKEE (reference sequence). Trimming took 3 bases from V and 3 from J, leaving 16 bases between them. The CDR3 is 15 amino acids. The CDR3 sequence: CASSWGIGGGYEQYF. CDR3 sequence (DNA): TGTGCCAGCAGCTGGGGGATAGGGGGAGGCTACGAGCAGTACTTC.

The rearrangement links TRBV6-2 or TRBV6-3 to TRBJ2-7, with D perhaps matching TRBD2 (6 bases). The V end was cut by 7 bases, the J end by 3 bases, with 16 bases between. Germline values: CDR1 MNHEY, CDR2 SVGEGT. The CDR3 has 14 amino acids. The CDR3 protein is CASKPDVGGYEQYF. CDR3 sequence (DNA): TGTGCCAGCAAACCCGACGTCGGGGGCTACGAGCAGTACTTC.

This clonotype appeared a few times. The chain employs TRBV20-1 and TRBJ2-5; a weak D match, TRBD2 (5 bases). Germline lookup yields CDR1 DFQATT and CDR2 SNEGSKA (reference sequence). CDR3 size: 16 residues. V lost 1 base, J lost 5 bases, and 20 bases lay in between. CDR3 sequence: CSARGPGSERGETQYF. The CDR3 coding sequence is TGCAGTGCTAGAGGCCCGGGGTCCGAACGAGGGGAGACCCAGTACTTC.